One sample yielded the 26 T cell receptor beta chains listed below, sequenced in a study of blood T cell repertoires in COVID-19. Profiled with immunoSEQ multiplex PCR; TCRdb holds only in-frame clones, not every one. The profile shows some 270,000 clones, 65% to 90% of them singletons. The specimen sequenced was PBMCs or T cells enriched from blood (not recorded which). These TCRs come from a woman between 45 and 65 years old with acute COVID-19.

The chain links TRBV5-1 to TRBJ1-4; D not resolved. The CDR3 covers 15 residues. Per the germline V gene, CDR1 is SGHRS and CDR2 is YFSETQ. Trimming shortened V by 0 bases and J by 0 bases, and 6 bases separated the two germline ends. The CDR3 region has the DNA TGCGCCAGCAGCTTGGACCCTACAACTAATGAAAAACTGTTTTTT. Translated, it gives CASSLDPTTNEKLFF.

The chain recombines TRBV7-8 with TRBJ1-6; D is undetermined. The CDR3 sequence is 12 residues long. V lost 3 bases and J 7 bases, leaving 4 bases between the germline ends. Germline V gene sequence: CDR1 SGHVS, CDR2 FQNEAQ. CDR3 nucleotides: TGTGCCAGCAGCTTCCTCAATTCACCCCTCCACTTT. This gives the protein CASSFLNSPLHF. Looking up the rest from reference TRBV7-8 and TRBJ1-6 gives the full variable domain: GAGVSQSPRYKVAKRGQDVALRCDPISGHVSLFWYQQALGQGPEFLTYFQNEAQLDKSGLPSDRFFAERPEGSVSTLKIQRTQQEDSAVYLCASSFLNSPLHFGNGTRLTVT.

This clone was recorded at least ten times. The CDR3 DNA reads as TGTGCCAGCAGCTTCTGGGGGGGCGCCCCAGATACGCAGTATTTT. The encoded protein is CASSFWGGAPDTQYF. The V gene is TRBV7-3, the J gene TRBJ2-3; D might be TRBD2 (7 bases). The length of the CDR3 is 15 residues. Germline-derived CDR1 and CDR2 are SGHTA and FQGTGA. V lost 3 bases and J lost 4, with 14 bases in between. Full variable domain (outside the CDR3, taken from reference TRBV7-3 and TRBJ2-3): GAGVSQTPSNKVTEKGKYVELRCDPISGHTALYWYRQSLGQGPEFLIYFQGTGAADDSGLPNDRFFAVRPEGSVSTLKIQRTERGDSAVYLCASSFWGGAPDTQYFGPGTRLTVL.

The V call is TRBV5-1, the J call TRBJ1-1; 7 bases agree with TRBD1. This CDR3 contains 15 residues. CDR1 and CDR2 (germline): SGHRS, YFSETQ. V dropped 5 bases and J dropped 0; count of bases not matched to a gene: 7. The CDR3 bases are TGCGCCAGCAGATCACGACAGGGATTGAACACTGAAGCTTTCTTT. Translation: CASRSRQGLNTEAFF.

The genes are TRBV12-3 or TRBV12-4 and TRBJ1-2, with 8 bases matching TRBD1. V lost 8 bases and J lost 8; bases outside the gene matches: 10. The CDR3 spans 13 residues. The CDR3 DNA reads as TGTGCCAGCCGAGGGACAGGAACACCCGGCTACACCTTC. It encodes CASRGTGTPGYTF.

The gene calls are TRBV5-1 and TRBJ1-3, with a tentative D call TRBD1 (6 bases). The germline CDR1 and CDR2 sequences are SGHRS and YFSETQ. CDR3 length: 15 amino acids. V was pared by 3 bases and J by 4 bases, with 14 bases between. The CDR3 DNA follows: TGCGCCAGCAGCTACACAGGGATCCTCGGAAACACCATATATTTT. Its translation is CASSYTGILGNTIYF.

The CDR3 region is CASSTRDRGTYEQYF. The CDR3 DNA reads TGCGCCAGCAGCACCCGGGACAGGGGAACCTACGAGCAGTACTTC. The chain is built from TRBV4-3 and TRBJ2-7; 10 nucleotides match TRBD1. This CDR3 is built from 15 residues. V lost 5 bases to trimming and J lost 2 bases; unmatched junction nucleotides: 6. Germline values: CDR1 LGHNA, CDR2 YSLEER.

The CDR3 reads CASSPVGAPSDNTIYF. In DNA form, the CDR3 reads TGTGCCAGCAGCCCGGTTGGGGCCCCAAGCGACAACACCATATATTTT. This rearrangement joins TRBV4-2 to TRBJ1-3; D might be TRBD1 (5 bases). The germline gives CDR1 LGHNA, CDR2 YNFKEQ. Deletions cut 4 bases from V and 7 bases from J, with 20 bases between. This CDR3 has 16 amino acids.

The chain combines TRBV18 with TRBJ1-4, with 9 nucleotides matching TRBD1. J gave up 3 bases and V 3 bases, and 2 bases lay outside the gene matches. CDR3 size: 15 residues. CDR1 is KGHSH, CDR2 LQKENI, per germline. The CDR3 region has the DNA TGTGCCAGCTCACCTCGGGACAGGGCTAATGAAAAACTGTTTTTT. Translating it yields CASSPRDRANEKLFF.

This clone was seen just once. This rearrangement joins TRBV6-2 or TRBV6-3 to TRBJ1-5; D is perhaps TRBD1 (5 bases). The length of the CDR3 is 13 residues. In germline, CDR1 is MNHEY, CDR2 SVGEGT. The germline V and J ends were trimmed by 3 bases and 7 bases, with 10 bases remaining between them. CDR3 in DNA: TGTGCCAGCAGTTATCAGGGCCGGCAGCCCCAGCATTTT. Translation: CASSYQGRQPQHF.

This chain connects TRBV19 to TRBJ1-4, with D perhaps matching TRBD1 (5 bases). Per the germline V gene, CDR1 is LNHDA and CDR2 is SQIVND (reference sequence). The ends were cut back, 8 bases at V and 5 bases at J, with 9 bases in the middle. The CDR3 runs 12 residues. CDR3 coding DNA: TGTGCCAGTCGGAGGGGCAATGAAAAACTGTTTTTT. Residues: CASRRGNEKLFF.

V usage is TRBV7-9 and J usage is TRBJ2-2; D gene ambiguous. Trimming took 5 bases from V and 7 from J, leaving 8 bases between them. CDR1 and CDR2 from the germline V gene are SEHNR and FQNEAQ (reference sequence). CDR3 length: 12 amino acids. CDR3 DNA sequence: TGTGCCAGCAGCCCCCTGAGCGGGGAGCTGTTTTTT. It encodes CASSPLSGELFF.

The chain recombines TRBV7-8 with TRBJ1-1; weak D call: TRBD1 (5 bases). V was shortened by 1 base and J by 3 bases, with 9 bases between the two germline ends. The CDR3 contains 14 residues. Germline V gene sequence: CDR1 SGHVS, CDR2 FQNEAQ. The CDR3 nucleotides read TGTGCCAGCAGCTTAGAAACAGGAGACACTGAAGCTTTCTTT. It specifies CASSLETGDTEAFF.

J is TRBJ2-1 and V is TRBV6-1, with a tentative D call TRBD1 (5 bases). V dropped 1 base and J dropped 3 bases, with 13 bases sitting between them. Germline V lookup: CDR1 MNHNS, CDR2 SASEGT. CDR3 size: 16 residues. This CDR3 reads CASSEEVTGFYNEQFF. The CDR3, as DNA: TGTGCCAGCAGTGAAGAGGTCACAGGATTCTACAATGAGCAGTTCTTC.

The chain joins TRBV28 to TRBJ2-2; 7 bases fit TRBD1. The CDR3 sequence is 15 residues long. The V and J ends lost 8 bases and 4 bases, in that order; junction bases with no gene match: 10. Germline V gives CDR1 MDHEN, CDR2 SYDVKM. The CDR3 region is CASSAGGRSTGELFF. CDR3 coding DNA: TGTGCCAGCTCAGCAGGGGGTAGGTCCACCGGGGAGCTGTTTTTT.

The chain links TRBV19 to TRBJ1-1; TRBD1 aligns across 11 bases. This CDR3 has 13 amino acids. V lost 10 bases to trimming and J lost 4 bases; unmatched junction nucleotides: 5. Germline V CDR1 and CDR2: LNHDA, SQIVND (reference sequence). CDR3 DNA sequence: TGTGCCACTGCCGGGACAGGGGGCACTGAAGCTTTCTTT. Its translation: CATAGTGGTEAFF. The full variable domain, rest sourced from reference TRBV19 and TRBJ1-1, is DGGITQSPKYLFRKEGQNVTLSCEQNLNHDAMYWYRQDPGQGLRLIYYSQIVNDFQKGDIAEGYSVSREKKESFPLTVTSAQKNPTAFYLCATAGTGGTEAFFGQGTRLTVV.

The rearrangement links TRBV10-3 to TRBJ1-2; perhaps TRBD1 as D (6 bases). This CDR3 has 15 amino acids. The germline CDR1 and CDR2 sequences are ENHRY and SYGVKD. The germline V and J ends were trimmed by 5 bases and 7 bases, with 20 bases remaining between them. The CDR3 DNA is TGTGCCATCAGTTCCGGGGGGGCGCAAGTAGCTGGCTACACCTTC. This gives the protein CAISSGGAQVAGYTF.

The chain combines TRBV19 with TRBJ2-1, with a weak D call TRBD2 (6 bases). Germline CDR1 LNHDA, CDR2 SQIVND (reference sequence). V lost 6 bases and J lost 7, with 13 bases in between. CDR3 length: 13 residues. CDR3 in amino acids: CASRDSGGNEQFF. CDR3 in DNA: TGTGCCAGTAGGGATAGTGGAGGGAATGAGCAGTTCTTC.

To note about this clone: Other DNA sequences of this sample code for an identical CDR3. The rearrangement joins TRBV18 to TRBJ2-7, with D perhaps matching TRBD2 (5 bases). Looked up from germline, CDR1 is KGHSH and CDR2 is LQKENI. The CDR3 is 12 residues long. Trimming removed 1 base from V and 4 bases from J, with 5 bases in between. CDR3 nucleotides: TGTGCCAGCTCACCACGAGGGTACGAGCAGTACTTC. Encoded protein: CASSPRGYEQYF.

The chain carries TRBV28 and TRBJ2-1; 8 nucleotides line up with TRBD1. This CDR3 has 15 residues. The V segment lost 1 base and the J segment 5 bases; nucleotides outside the gene matches: 4. Germline CDR1 is MDHEN and CDR2 is SYDVKM. CDR3 region: CASSLYDRGNNEQFF. CDR3 coding DNA: TGTGCCAGCAGTTTATATGACAGGGGTAACAATGAGCAGTTCTTC.

The rearrangement uses TRBV4-1 and TRBJ1-5, with D unclear. The length of the CDR3 is 15 residues. Trimming removed 1 base from V and 0 bases from J, with 7 bases in between. Germline CDR1 is MGHRA and CDR2 is YSYEKL. The CDR3 region is CASSQGGVSNQPQHF. In DNA form, the CDR3 reads TGCGCCAGCAGCCAAGGAGGAGTTAGCAATCAGCCCCAGCATTTT.

This sequence joins TRBV6-2 or TRBV6-3 and TRBJ1-5, with 7 bases aligning to TRBD1. V shed 5 bases and J 7 bases; nucleotides not matched to a gene: 8. Germline CDR1 MNHEY, CDR2 SVGEGT. The CDR3 sequence is 14 residues long. CDR3 bases: TGTGCCAGCAGTGTCCGACAGGGAGGACAGCCCCAGCATTTT. Protein sequence: CASSVRQGGQPQHF.

This chain connects TRBV6-6 to TRBJ1-6; tentatively, D is TRBD1 (6 bases). CDR3 length: 15 amino acids. Germline CDR1 is MNHNY and CDR2 is SVGAGI (reference sequence). V was pared by 0 bases and J by 6 bases, with 9 bases between. The CDR3: CASSYSTGANSPLHF. CDR3 DNA sequence: TGTGCCAGCAGTTACTCGACAGGAGCTAATTCACCCCTCCACTTT.

This clone was recorded once. The J gene is TRBJ2-1, the V gene TRBV7-9; TRBD2 aligns across 8 bases. The germline V gene has CDR1 SEHNR and CDR2 FQNEAQ (reference sequence). The CDR3 sequence is 17 residues long. V lost 8 bases and J lost 0; bases outside the gene matches: 12. The CDR3, as DNA: TGTGCCAGCGTCGGGGGGGCCAGCGGGAGCTCCTACAATGAGCAGTTCTTC. Translating it yields CASVGGASGSSYNEQFF.

V usage is TRBV25-1 and J usage is TRBJ1-2; 8 nucleotides align to TRBD1. The CDR3 is made up of 16 amino acids. Germline V gene data show CDR1 as MGHDK and CDR2 as SYGVNS. V gave up 0 bases and J gave up 0 bases; unmatched junction bases: 3. CDR3 in DNA: TGTGCCAGCAGTGAATACCAACAGGGGGCTAACTATGGCTACACCTTC. It specifies CASSEYQQGANYGYTF.

This chain uses TRBV7-2 with TRBJ2-5, with 12 bases aligning to TRBD2. The CDR3 extends over 18 amino acids. Germline CDR1 SGHTA, CDR2 FQGNSA. Unmatched junction bases numbered 13, after V lost 5 bases and J lost 3 bases. As DNA, the CDR3 is TGTGCCAGCAGCCAAAGGGCTAGCGGGGGGGCCTTGGAAGAGACCCAGTACTTC. Translating gives CASSQRASGGALEETQYF.